The sequence of this T cell receptor (beta chain) was determined in a study of CD8 T cells in ankylosing spondylitis. Study findings and constraints: Earlier studies detected some motif variants in reactive arthritis synovial fluid and blood. The study identified a TCR beta motif of several highly homologous variants that appeared characteristic of ankylosing spondylitis blood. Disease-linked clones reportedly showed significant enrichment in matched ankylosing spondylitis synovial fluid.

In regard to this clonotype: Its antigen is still unknown.

The CDR3 spans 13 residues. Per germline, CDR1 MNHEY and CDR2 SVGAGI. Trimming removed 0 bases at V and 7 bases at J, with 9 bases between. Quantitative 5'-RACE with molecular barcodes produced the TCR beta libraries. Each CDR3 protein is one row after TCRdb ran MiXCR on the 5' RACE reads. The data show 670,000 or so distinct CDR3 sequences, 15% to 20% seen once. The genes are TRBV6-5 and TRBJ1-1; a possible D gene is TRBD1 (6 bases). This clonotype originated in a male donor with ankylosing spondylitis. Sequencing was carried out using blood, either unsorted or a sorted T cell fraction (not recorded which). The CDR3 region has the DNA TGTGCCAGCAGTTACTCCGAGGGGGTTGAAGCTTTCTTT. This encodes CASSYSEGVEAFF.